The 9 T cell receptor beta chains below come from one sample, sequenced in a study of regulatory dendritic cells for organ transplantation. Sequencing used immunoSEQ multiplex PCR; TCRdb keeps in-frame clones, though not all of them. This sample has tens of thousands of clones, with 74% found just once. The sequencing sample was made of memory CD4+ T cells from blood. The sample's subset: CD45RO+ memory T cells. The receptors originated from a human donor in good health.

V is TRBV6-5 and J is TRBJ2-7, with TRBD1 identical over 10 bases. The trim removed 6 bases at V and 6 bases at J, leaving 8 bases unmatched. This CDR3 is 14 amino acids long. Germline CDR1 and CDR2: MNHEY and SVGAGI. CDR3 sequence (DNA): TGTGCCAGCAGCTCGAGAGGGACAGGGGTCGAGCAGTACTTC. It yields the protein CASSSRGTGVEQYF.

The V gene is TRBV9, the J gene TRBJ2-1; 8 bases fit TRBD1. The germline gives CDR1 SGDLS, CDR2 YYNGEE. CDR3 length equals 15 residues. V was clipped by 3 bases and J by 3 bases; unmatched bases: 5. CDR3 sequence: CASSGGDRRYNEQFF. The CDR3 DNA follows: TGTGCCAGCAGCGGGGGGGACAGGCGCTACAATGAGCAGTTCTTC.

This rearrangement joins TRBV5-3 to TRBJ1-6; D perhaps matches TRBD1 (5 bases). TRBV5-3 is placed among ORFs of uncertain function. The CDR3 runs to 13 residues. Trimming removed 6 bases from V and 7 bases from J, with 11 bases in between. The CDR3 loop is CARKVQGNSPLHF. The CDR3 DNA follows: TGTGCCAGAAAAGTCCAGGGAAATTCACCCCTCCACTTT.

This clone was recorded a few times. The gene calls are TRBV7-6 and TRBJ2-7; 13 bases are shared with TRBD2. Germline CDR1 is SGHVS and CDR2 is FNYEAQ. The junction had 6 bases not matched to a gene; V was cut back by 5 bases and J by 2 bases. CDR3 size: 16 residues. In DNA form, the CDR3 reads TGTGCCAGCAGCCGAGGACTAGCGGGGGACACCTACGAGCAGTACTTC. Translation: CASSRGLAGDTYEQYF.

This clone was recorded once. The rearrangement links TRBV7-9 to TRBJ2-1, with D unresolved. The CDR3 loop spans 14 amino acids. V lost 4 bases and J 4 bases, leaving 11 bases between the germline ends. Germline V gives CDR1 SEHNR, CDR2 FQNEAQ (reference sequence). The CDR3 DNA reads TGTGCCAGCAGCTCTCCTGATCAGTACAATGAGCAGTTCTTC. Its protein product is CASSSPDQYNEQFF.

The V and J genes are TRBV6-6 and TRBJ2-7, with 7 positions matching TRBD1. The germline V gene encodes CDR1 MNHNY and CDR2 SVGAGI (reference sequence). The CDR3 totals 16 residues. The V gene end was trimmed by 6 bases and the J gene end by 1 base; junction bases not matched to a gene: 12. CDR3 DNA sequence: TGTGCCAGCAGCCACAGGACAGGCCCAACGTCCTACGAGCAGTACTTC. Translating it yields CASSHRTGPTSYEQYF.

The chain joins TRBV12-5 to TRBJ1-5; maybe TRBD1 (5 bases). CDR1 and CDR2 (germline): LGHNT, FRNRAP. The CDR3 runs to 15 residues. V lost 1 base, J lost 3 bases, and 10 bases lay in between. This chain's CDR3 is CASGLGGGVNQPQHF. CDR3 coding DNA: TGTGCTAGTGGTTTGGGCGGGGGGGTCAATCAGCCCCAGCATTTT.

The chain has TRBV25-1 and TRBJ2-7; 7 bases map to TRBD2. The CDR3 spans 15 residues. Germline assignment: CDR1 MGHDK and CDR2 SYGVNS. After removal of 2 bases from V and 5 bases from J, the junction contained 9 bases not matched to a gene. CDR3: CASSELGGELDEQYF. The CDR3 DNA reads as TGTGCCAGCAGTGAACTTGGGGGGGAGCTCGACGAGCAGTACTTC.

This chain links TRBV29-1 with TRBJ2-2, with a tentative D call TRBD2 (7 bases). The germline V gene encodes CDR1 SQVTM and CDR2 ANQGSEA. The V end lost 5 bases, the J end lost 4 bases, and 17 bases lay between the germline ends. The CDR3 is 15 amino acids. CDR3: CSVQVPGGLTGELFF. The CDR3 nucleotides are TGCAGCGTTCAAGTCCCGGGGGGCCTCACCGGGGAGCTGTTTTTT.